This TCR beta chain emerged from a study of T-cell memory formation after mild COVID-19. Germline V gene lookup returns CDR1 MDHEN and CDR2 SYDVKM. This CDR3 has 14 amino acids. With V trimmed by 2 bases and J by 3 bases, 3 bases remained unmatched. In the case of this clonotype: Its antigen is not identified.

Using constant-segment primers, 5'RACE produced TCR alpha and TCR beta cDNA libraries carrying sample barcodes and UMIs. TCRdb called the 5' RACE reads again in MiXCR, with one record for every CDR3 protein. The top ten clones hold about 8.7% of a sample with 500,000 to 650,000 distinct CDR3 sequences, about 20% of them seen once. The study, taken as a whole, reports: Day 37-peaking second-wave clones had unconfirmed SARS-CoV-2 specificity. Some clones that responded were present in memory (sampled pre-infection), which suggests cross-reactive memory joined.

Sample: PBMCs or a T cell subset sorted from them (not recorded which). This sequence was found in an adult woman who had mild COVID-19 (a few samples of this study predate the infection). Cell type and time point are not known. V gene TRBV28 combines with J gene TRBJ2-5, with TRBD1 matching over 7 bases. The CDR3 here is CASSLADREETQYF. The CDR3 DNA reads as TGTGCCAGCAGTTTAGCAGACAGGGAAGAGACCCAGTACTTC.